The next 24 T cell receptor beta chains were all read from a single sample in a study of blood T cell repertoires in COVID-19. Measured with immunoSEQ multiplex PCR; TCRdb has only the in-frame clones, and not every one. This table has some 350,000 clones, around 91% appearing once. The sample was PBMCs or T cells enriched from blood (not recorded which). The receptors shown here come from a man younger than 30 who had recovered from COVID-19.

This chain joins TRBV29-1 and TRBJ1-1; 7 bases match TRBD1. Germline loops: CDR1 SQVTM, CDR2 ANQGSEA. The V segment lost 7 bases and the J segment 0 bases; nucleotides outside the gene matches: 2. The CDR3 loop spans 12 amino acids. This CDR3 is CSAGGMNTEAFF. CDR3 coding DNA: TGCAGCGCAGGGGGAATGAACACTGAAGCTTTCTTT.

This chain uses TRBV10-3 with TRBJ2-7; TRBD1 matches at 7 bases. The germline V gene has CDR1 ENHRY and CDR2 SYGVKD. The CDR3 spans 16 residues. Trimming removed 3 bases from V and 2 bases from J; junction bases left unmatched: 10. For the CDR3, the DNA is TGTGCCATCAGTGACCTGAACAGACAGGGAGCCTACGAGCAGTACTTC. It is translated as CAISDLNRQGAYEQYF.

The chain uses TRBV29-1 and TRBJ2-7, with D tentatively TRBD1 (5 bases). The germline V and J ends were trimmed by 7 bases and 2 bases, with 30 bases remaining between them. The CDR3 loop spans 18 amino acids. The germline CDR1 and CDR2 sequences are SQVTM and ANQGSEA. The CDR3 region has the DNA TGCAGCGCTCTATGGGGCAGGGTAGGGATGCCAGCTCCCTACGAGCAGTACTTC. Protein sequence: CSALWGRVGMPAPYEQYF.

The V and J genes are TRBV24-1 and TRBJ2-3; 9 bases are shared with TRBD1. The germline gives CDR1 KGHDR, CDR2 SFDVKD. The CDR3 contains 16 residues. J lost 3 bases, V lost 4 bases, and 7 bases had no gene match. The CDR3 coding sequence is TGTGCCACCAGTGAATCCGGACAGGGGACAACAGATACGCAGTATTTT. As protein: CATSESGQGTTDTQYF.

The genes are TRBV5-1 and TRBJ2-7, with TRBD1 identical over 8 bases. Germline values: CDR1 SGHRS, CDR2 YFSETQ. This CDR3 contains 14 residues. V shed 4 bases, J shed 11 bases, and the junction held 14 bases outside the gene matches. CDR3 loop: CASSDDPGQGREYF. The DNA of the CDR3 is TGCGCCAGCAGCGATGACCCCGGACAGGGAAGGGAGTACTTC.

The chain joins TRBV2 to TRBJ2-1; maybe TRBD1 (5 bases). The germline V and J ends were trimmed by 1 base and 9 bases, with 10 bases remaining between them. CDR3 length: 13 amino acids. The germline gives CDR1 SNHLY, CDR2 FYNNEI. CDR3 in amino acids: CASSEEGSSEQFF. The CDR3 nucleotides are TGTGCCAGCAGTGAAGAGGGGTCGAGTGAGCAGTTCTTC.

The chain couples TRBV24-1 to TRBJ2-2; TRBD1 matches 10 bases. Germline CDR1 is KGHDR and CDR2 is SFDVKD. V was clipped by 1 base and J by 7 bases; unmatched bases: 8. The CDR3 length is 17 residues. CDR3 amino acids: CATSDFSDRGLFGELFF. The CDR3 DNA follows: TGTGCCACCAGTGATTTCAGTGACAGGGGGCTTTTCGGGGAGCTGTTTTTT.

The gene calls are TRBV9 and TRBJ1-2, with 8 bases lining up with TRBD1. CDR3 length: 15 residues. V lost 4 bases to trimming and J lost 1 base; unmatched junction nucleotides: 6. Germline CDR1 and CDR2: SGDLS and YYNGEE. DNA of the CDR3: TGTGCCAGCAGCACTCCAGGGGGCCATAACTATGGCTACACCTTC. Amino acids: CASSTPGGHNYGYTF. The whole variable domain, remainder taken from reference TRBV9 and TRBJ1-2, is DSGVTQTPKHLITATGQRVTLRCSPRSGDLSVYWYQQSLDQGLQFLIQYYNGEERAKGNILERFSAQQFPDLHSELNLSSLELGDSALYFCASSTPGGHNYGYTFGSGTRLTVV.

The genes are TRBV9 and TRBJ2-2; D call uncertain. CDR3 length equals 13 residues. V shed 4 bases and J shed 6 bases, with 10 bases lying between them. Germline V lookup: CDR1 SGDLS, CDR2 YYNGEE. CDR3 coding DNA: TGTGCCAGCAGCCTCACGCAGGCCGGGGAGCTGTTTTTT. It yields the protein CASSLTQAGELFF.

This chain uses TRBV28 with TRBJ1-1; tentatively, D is TRBD1 (5 bases). Germline loops: CDR1 MDHEN, CDR2 SYDVKM. V was pared by 4 bases and J by 3 bases, with 15 bases between. The CDR3 loop spans 15 amino acids. CDR3 DNA sequence: TGTGCCAGCAGTTCGTTACACCAAGGGGACACTGAAGCTTTCTTT. Protein product: CASSSLHQGDTEAFF.

The J gene is TRBJ1-6, the V gene TRBV5-4, with D tentatively TRBD1 (5 bases). Germline CDR1 SGHNT, CDR2 YYREEE (reference sequence). The V gene lost 0 bases and the J gene lost 11 bases, with 18 bases spanning the gap. The CDR3 has 16 residues. DNA of the CDR3: TGTGCCAGCAGCTTGGGAACCGGGGGGGTAACTCCACCCCTCCACTTT. It is translated as CASSLGTGGVTPPLHF.

The chain is built from TRBV5-5 and TRBJ2-3; a weak D match, TRBD1 (5 bases). CDR1 and CDR2 (germline): SGHKS, YYEKEE (reference sequence). The CDR3 extends over 12 amino acids. Trimming removed 4 bases from V and 6 bases from J, with 9 bases in between. Here the CDR3 DNA reads TGTGCCAGCAGCCTGGGGCAGGATACGCAGTATTTT. Residues: CASSLGQDTQYF.

This clone has just one count. The chain links TRBV20-1 to TRBJ1-1, with 7 positions matching TRBD1. Germline-derived CDR1 and CDR2 are DFQATT and SNEGSKA (reference sequence). The CDR3 totals 11 residues. After removal of 6 bases from V and 5 bases from J, the junction contained 3 bases not matched to a gene. The CDR3 sequence is CSAPGGTEAFF. Written as DNA, the CDR3 is TGCAGTGCCCCAGGGGGGACTGAAGCTTTCTTT.

The gene calls are TRBV5-4 and TRBJ2-2, with TRBD2 matching over 15 bases. In germline, CDR1 is SGHNT, CDR2 YYREEE (reference sequence). V dropped 3 bases and J dropped 0; count of bases not matched to a gene: 9. The CDR3 is made up of 20 amino acids. The CDR3 DNA reads TGTGCCAGCAGCTCTCCCATCGGACTAGCGGGAGGGTCGAACACCGGGGAGCTGTTTTTT. Amino acids: CASSSPIGLAGGSNTGELFF.

The chain uses TRBV29-1 and TRBJ2-3; TRBD1 matches at 10 bases. Germline-derived CDR1 and CDR2 are SQVTM and ANQGSEA. With V trimmed by 1 base and J by 0 bases, 1 base remained unmatched. The CDR3 totals 15 residues. The CDR3 loop is CSVEVDRGSTDTQYF. For the CDR3, the DNA is TGCAGCGTTGAAGTGGACAGGGGGAGCACAGATACGCAGTATTTT.

V usage is TRBV3-1 (or the pseudogene TRBV3-2) and J usage is TRBJ1-3; D ambiguous. The CDR3 is 17 amino acids. V was shortened by 4 bases and J by 0 bases, with 16 bases between the two germline ends. Germline values: CDR1 LGHDT, CDR2 YNNKEL (reference sequence). CDR3 DNA: TGTGCCAGCAGCCTTAATCCGGGATTAGTCTCTGGAAACACCATATATTTT. Translated: CASSLNPGLVSGNTIYF.

The genes are TRBV11-2 and TRBJ2-1; 9 nucleotides align to TRBD1. The CDR3 covers 14 residues. Germline V gene data show CDR1 as SGHAT and CDR2 as FQNNGV. V shed 0 bases, J shed 14 bases, and the junction held 8 bases outside the gene matches. This CDR3 reads CASSLDLGGQGKFF. CDR3 DNA sequence: TGTGCCAGCAGCTTAGACCTGGGGGGACAGGGCAAGTTCTTC. Variable domain in full (rest from reference TRBV11-2 and TRBJ2-1): EAGVAQSPRYKIIEKRQSVAFWCNPISGHATLYWYQQILGQGPKLLIQFQNNGVVDDSQLPKDRFSAERLKGVDSTLKIQPAKLEDSAVYLCASSLDLGGQGKFFGPGTRLTVL.

This clone showed up just once. V is TRBV27 and J is TRBJ2-3; perhaps TRBD2 as D (5 bases). Germline CDR1 and CDR2: MNHEY and SMNVEV (reference sequence). The CDR3 covers 15 residues. Trimming shortened V by 5 bases and J by 0 bases, and 12 bases separated the two germline ends. CDR3 bases: TGTGCCAGCAGTCACCCGACGGGAAGCACAGATACGCAGTATTTT. It yields the protein CASSHPTGSTDTQYF.

The V and J genes are TRBV4-3 and TRBJ2-1; a possible D gene is TRBD2 (6 bases). Germline V gene lookup returns CDR1 LGHNA and CDR2 YSLEER. The CDR3 length is 17 residues. V was shortened by 1 base and J by 3 bases, with 16 bases between the two germline ends. The CDR3 region has the DNA TGCGCCAGCAGCCAAGGAGGTCTAGCGCGAGGCTACAATGAGCAGTTCTTC. The encoded protein is CASSQGGLARGYNEQFF.

The chain links TRBV5-5 to TRBJ2-7; perhaps TRBD2 as D (5 bases). The CDR3 has 14 residues. V was trimmed by 7 bases and J by 0 bases, leaving 14 bases between them. Germline-derived CDR1 and CDR2 are SGHKS and YYEKEE (reference sequence). CDR3 in amino acids: CASLQSGSSYEQYF. The DNA for the CDR3 is TGTGCCAGCCTGCAGTCGGGGAGCTCCTACGAGCAGTACTTC. Drawing the rest from reference TRBV5-5 and TRBJ2-7, the complete variable domain is DAGVTQSPTHLIKTRGQQVTLRCSPISGHKSVSWYQQVLGQGPQFIFQYYEKEERGRGNFPDRFSARQFPNYSSELNVNALLLGDSALYLCASLQSGSSYEQYFGPGTRLTVT.

The chain carries TRBV18 and TRBJ2-7; no clear D gene. Trimming took off 3 bases at V and 3 bases at J, with 6 bases between the two ends. The CDR3 length is 12 residues. The germline CDR1 and CDR2 sequences are KGHSH and LQKENI. The CDR3 sequence is CASSPGSYEQYF. In nucleotides, the CDR3 is TGTGCCAGCTCACCGGGCAGCTACGAGCAGTACTTC.

This clone was found once. The chain has TRBV5-4 and TRBJ1-6; D call uncertain. Trimming shortened V by 0 bases and J by 9 bases, and 10 bases separated the two germline ends. Germline loops: CDR1 SGHNT, CDR2 YYREEE (reference sequence). The CDR3 is made up of 14 amino acids. CDR3 bases: TGTGCCAGCAGCTTGGCCGGGGAGGGTTCACCCCTCCACTTT. This sequence encodes CASSLAGEGSPLHF.

V is TRBV19 and J is TRBJ2-7; 14 positions match TRBD2. This CDR3 contains 15 residues. V shed 5 bases and J 4 bases; nucleotides not matched to a gene: 4. The germline V gene encodes CDR1 LNHDA and CDR2 SQIVND (reference sequence). The CDR3 loop reads CASSLGTSGGYEQYF. In nucleotides, the CDR3 is TGTGCCAGTAGTCTCGGGACTAGCGGGGGATACGAGCAGTACTTC.

The chain carries TRBV19 and TRBJ2-5, with D perhaps TRBD1 (5 bases). The CDR3 has 14 amino acids. V was shortened by 3 bases and J by 7 bases, with 15 bases between the two germline ends. Germline values: CDR1 LNHDA, CDR2 SQIVND (reference sequence). Here the CDR3 DNA reads TGTGCCAGTAGTATCAGCGCCAGGGAATCGACCCAGTACTTC. Translation: CASSISARESTQYF.